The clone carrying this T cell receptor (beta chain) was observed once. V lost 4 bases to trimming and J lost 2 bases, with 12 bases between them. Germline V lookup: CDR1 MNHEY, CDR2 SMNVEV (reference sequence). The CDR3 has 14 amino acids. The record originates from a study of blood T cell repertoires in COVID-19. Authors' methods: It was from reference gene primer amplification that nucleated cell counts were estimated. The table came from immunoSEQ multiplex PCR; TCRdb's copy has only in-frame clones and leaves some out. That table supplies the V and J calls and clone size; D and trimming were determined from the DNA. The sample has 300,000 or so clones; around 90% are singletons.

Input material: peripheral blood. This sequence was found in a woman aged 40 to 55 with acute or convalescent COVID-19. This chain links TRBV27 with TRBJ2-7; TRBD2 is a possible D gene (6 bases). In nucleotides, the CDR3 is TGTGCCAGCAGTTCGGGGGTCCGGCCCTACGAGCAGTACGTC. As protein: CASSSGVRPYEQYV.